This TCR beta chain originates from a study of shared clonotypes between healthy human individuals. This clone has a handful of counts. There are 12 residues in the CDR3. CDR1 is SEHNR, CDR2 FQNEAQ, per germline (reference sequence). V lost 5 bases to trimming and J lost 6 bases, with 11 bases between them. Using immunoSEQ multiplex PCR, the repertoire was profiled, and TCRdb retains in-frame clones only, with some absent. In the table there are fewer than 2.5 million clones, roughly 93% of which are singletons. Adult donors, all healthy and HIV-negative, had no recent acute infections or vaccinations.

This TCR came from a man aged 18 to 30 in good health. Some clones in this sample may be carry-over from other donors' samples. The J gene is TRBJ2-7, the V gene TRBV7-9; TRBD1 is a possible D gene (5 bases). Sequenced: naive CD4+ T cells from PBMCs. Indicated subset: CD45RA+ positively selected. The DNA of the CDR3 is TGTGCCAGCAGCGACGGACAACTCGAGCAGTACTTC. Translating it yields CASSDGQLEQYF.